A selection of T cell receptor beta chains follows, all from one sample in a study of cytomegalovirus exposure and HLA in healthy donors. TCRdb's table, derived via immunoSEQ multiplex PCR, lists solely in-frame clones and lacks some. This repertoire shows some 140,000 clones, about 86% found once; its top ten account for around 2.1%. The material sequenced was PBMCs. The receptors derive from a human donor in good health. Both conserved end residues are part of each CDR3. The D gene is left open where the match is weak.

>TRBD1|TRBV5-1
CASSTDRGQSSGANVLTF
>TRBD1|TRBV20-1
CSADRGGEFF
>-|TRBV5-1
CASSLKLPSGANVLTF
>TRBD1|TRBV9
CASSVAGEGGQGGYSNQPQHF
>TRBD1|TRBV9
CASSQWTGSAPEAFF
>TRBD1|TRBV5-1
CASSGGQTTDTQYF
>TRBD1|TRBV25-1
CASSEPGTGNQPQHF
>-|TRBV11-2
CASSFGFTTEAFF
>TRBD1|TRBV5-1
CASSLTTGGAGETQYF
>-|TRBV7-2
CASNLEGVGTQYF
>-|TRBV20-1
CSASRVNEQFF
>-|TRBV4-1
CASSRLLGRFQETQYF